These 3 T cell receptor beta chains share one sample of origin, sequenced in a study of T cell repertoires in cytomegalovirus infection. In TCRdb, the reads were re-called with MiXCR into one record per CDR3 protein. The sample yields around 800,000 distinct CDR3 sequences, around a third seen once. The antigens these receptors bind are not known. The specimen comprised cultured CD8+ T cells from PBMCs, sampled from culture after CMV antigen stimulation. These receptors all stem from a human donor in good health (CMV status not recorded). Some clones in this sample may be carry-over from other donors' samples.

The chain's CDR3 is CASSASRGYEQYF. Written as DNA, the CDR3 is TGCGCCAGCAGCGCGTCGAGGGGCTACGAGCAGTACTTC. V gene TRBV5-1 combines with J gene TRBJ2-7; D tentatively reads TRBD1 or TRBD2 (5 bases each). CDR1 is SGHRS and CDR2 is YFSETQ in the germline V gene. The CDR3 contains 13 residues. Trimming pared 4 bases from V and 3 bases from J, leaving 11 bases between.

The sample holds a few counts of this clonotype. The CDR3 region is CASSSTTQGETQYF. CDR3 nucleotides: TGTGCCAGCAGTTCGACGACTCAGGGGGAGACCCAGTACTTC. This rearrangement joins TRBV6-5 to TRBJ2-5; a weak D match, TRBD1 (6 bases). This CDR3 is built from 14 residues. V lost 4 bases and J lost 5, with 14 bases in between. Germline CDR1 MNHEY, CDR2 SVGAGI.

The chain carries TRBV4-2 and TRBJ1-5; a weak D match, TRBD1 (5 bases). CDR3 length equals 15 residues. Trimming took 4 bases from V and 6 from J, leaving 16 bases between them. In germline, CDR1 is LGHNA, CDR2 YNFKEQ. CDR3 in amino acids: CASSPRGETFQPQHF. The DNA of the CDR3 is TGTGCCAGCAGCCCGAGGGGAGAGACATTTCAGCCCCAGCATTTT.